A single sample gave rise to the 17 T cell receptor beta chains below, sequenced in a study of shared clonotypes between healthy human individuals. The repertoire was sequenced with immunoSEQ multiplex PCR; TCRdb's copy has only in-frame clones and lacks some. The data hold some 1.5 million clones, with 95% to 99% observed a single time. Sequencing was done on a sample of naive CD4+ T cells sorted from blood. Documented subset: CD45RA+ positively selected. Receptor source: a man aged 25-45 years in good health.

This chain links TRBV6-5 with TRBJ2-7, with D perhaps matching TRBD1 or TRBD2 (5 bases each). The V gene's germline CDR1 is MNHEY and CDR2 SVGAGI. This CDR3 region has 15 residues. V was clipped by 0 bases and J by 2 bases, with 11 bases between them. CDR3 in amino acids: CASSYSGARAYEQYF. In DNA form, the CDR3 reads TGTGCCAGCAGTTACTCCGGGGCAAGGGCCTACGAGCAGTACTTC.

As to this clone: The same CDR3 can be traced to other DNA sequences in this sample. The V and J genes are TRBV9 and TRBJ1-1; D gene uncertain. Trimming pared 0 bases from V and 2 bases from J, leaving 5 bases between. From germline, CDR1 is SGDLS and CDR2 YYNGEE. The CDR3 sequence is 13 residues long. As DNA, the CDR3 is TGTGCCAGCAGCGTAGTTTCCAACACTGAAGCTTTCTTT. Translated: CASSVVSNTEAFF.

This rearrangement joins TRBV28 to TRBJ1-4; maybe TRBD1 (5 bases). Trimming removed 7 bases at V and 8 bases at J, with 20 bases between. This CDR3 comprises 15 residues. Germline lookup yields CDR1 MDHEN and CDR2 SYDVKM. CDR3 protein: CASKPPPGGLEKLFF. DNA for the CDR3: TGTGCCAGCAAACCACCTCCGGGGGGGTTAGAAAAACTGTTTTTT. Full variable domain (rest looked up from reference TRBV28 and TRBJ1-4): DVKVTQSSRYLVKRTGEKVFLECVQDMDHENMFWYRQDPGLGLRLIYFSYDVKMKEKGDIPEGYSVSREKKERFSLILESASTNQTSMYLCASKPPPGGLEKLFFGSGTQLSVL.

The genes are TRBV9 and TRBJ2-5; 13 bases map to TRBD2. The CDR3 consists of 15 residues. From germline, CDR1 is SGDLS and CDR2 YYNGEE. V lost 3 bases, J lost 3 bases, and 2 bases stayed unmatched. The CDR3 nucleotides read TGTGCCAGCAGCGACGGACTAGCGGGAGAAGAGACCCAGTACTTC. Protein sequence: CASSDGLAGEETQYF.

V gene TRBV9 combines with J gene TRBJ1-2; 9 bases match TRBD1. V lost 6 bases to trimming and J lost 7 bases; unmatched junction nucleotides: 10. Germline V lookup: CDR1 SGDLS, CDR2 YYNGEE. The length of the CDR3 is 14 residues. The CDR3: CASTIKGTGSGYTF. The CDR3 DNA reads TGTGCCAGCACTATAAAGGGGACAGGGTCTGGCTACACCTTC.

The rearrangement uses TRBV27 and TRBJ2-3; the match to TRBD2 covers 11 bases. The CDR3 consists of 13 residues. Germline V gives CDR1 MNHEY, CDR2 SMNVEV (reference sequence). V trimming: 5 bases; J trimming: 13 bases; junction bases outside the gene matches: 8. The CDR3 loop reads CASSARLAGREYF. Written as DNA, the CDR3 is TGTGCCAGCAGTGCCAGACTAGCGGGGAGGGAGTATTTT.

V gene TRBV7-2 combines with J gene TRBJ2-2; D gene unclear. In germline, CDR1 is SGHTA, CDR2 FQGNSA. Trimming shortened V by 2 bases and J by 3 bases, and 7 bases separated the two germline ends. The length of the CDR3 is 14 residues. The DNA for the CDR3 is TGTGCCAGCAGCTTACGGGTTTACACCGGGGAGCTGTTTTTT. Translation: CASSLRVYTGELFF. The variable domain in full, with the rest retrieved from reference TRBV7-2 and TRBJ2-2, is GAGVSQSPSNKVTEKGKDVELRCDPISGHTALYWYRQSLGQGLEFLIYFQGNSAPDKSGLPSDRFSAERTGGSVSTLTIQRTQQEDSAVYLCASSLRVYTGELFFGEGSRLTVL.

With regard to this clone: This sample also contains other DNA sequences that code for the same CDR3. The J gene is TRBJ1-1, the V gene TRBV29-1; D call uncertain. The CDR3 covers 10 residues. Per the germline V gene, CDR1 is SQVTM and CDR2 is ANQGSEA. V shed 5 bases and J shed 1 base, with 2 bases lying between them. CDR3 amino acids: CSVRNTEAFF. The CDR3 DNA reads TGCAGCGTTAGGAACACTGAAGCTTTCTTT.

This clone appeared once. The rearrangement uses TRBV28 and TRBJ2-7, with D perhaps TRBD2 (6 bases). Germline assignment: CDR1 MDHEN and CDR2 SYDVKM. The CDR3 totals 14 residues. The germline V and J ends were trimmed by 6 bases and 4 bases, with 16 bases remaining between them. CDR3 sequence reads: CASRPGTGSYEQYF. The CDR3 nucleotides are TGTGCCAGCAGACCCGGGACTGGGTCTTACGAGCAGTACTTC.

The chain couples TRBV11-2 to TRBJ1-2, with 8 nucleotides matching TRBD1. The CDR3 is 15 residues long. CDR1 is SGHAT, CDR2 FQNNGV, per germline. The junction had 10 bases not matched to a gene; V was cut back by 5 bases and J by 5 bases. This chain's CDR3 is CASSMGQVPGYGYTF. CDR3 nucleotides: TGTGCCAGCAGCATGGGACAGGTTCCTGGGTATGGCTACACCTTC.

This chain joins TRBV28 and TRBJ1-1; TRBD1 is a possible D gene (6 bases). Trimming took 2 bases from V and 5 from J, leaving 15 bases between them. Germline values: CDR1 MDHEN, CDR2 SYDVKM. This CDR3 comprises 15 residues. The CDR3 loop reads CASSLSPQGFTEAFF. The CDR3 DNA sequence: TGTGCCAGCAGTTTAAGCCCACAGGGTTTTACTGAAGCTTTCTTT.

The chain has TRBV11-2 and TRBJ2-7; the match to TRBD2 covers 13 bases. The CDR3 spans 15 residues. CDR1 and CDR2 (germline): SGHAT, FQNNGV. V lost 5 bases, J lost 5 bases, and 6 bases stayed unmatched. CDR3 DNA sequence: TGTGCCAGCAGCCCCCGGACTAGCGGGAGTCACGAGCAGTACTTC. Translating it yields CASSPRTSGSHEQYF.

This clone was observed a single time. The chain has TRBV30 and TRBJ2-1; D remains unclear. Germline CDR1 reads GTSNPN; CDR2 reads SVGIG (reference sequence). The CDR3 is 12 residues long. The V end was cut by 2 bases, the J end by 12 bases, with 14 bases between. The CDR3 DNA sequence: TGTGCCTGGAGTCCCCCAATGAGTGGGCAGTTCTTC. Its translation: CAWSPPMSGQFF.

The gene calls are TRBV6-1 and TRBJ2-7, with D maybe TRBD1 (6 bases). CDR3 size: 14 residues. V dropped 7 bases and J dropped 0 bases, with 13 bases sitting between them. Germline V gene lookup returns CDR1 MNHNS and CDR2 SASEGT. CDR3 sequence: CASNRQASSYEQYF. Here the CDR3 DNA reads TGTGCCAGCAATAGACAGGCCTCCTCCTACGAGCAGTACTTC.

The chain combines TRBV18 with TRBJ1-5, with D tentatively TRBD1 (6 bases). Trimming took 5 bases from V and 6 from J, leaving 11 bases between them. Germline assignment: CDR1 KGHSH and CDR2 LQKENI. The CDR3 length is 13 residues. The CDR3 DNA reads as TGTGCCAGCTCAGGGGGCCAAGGTCAGCCCCAGCATTTT. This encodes CASSGGQGQPQHF.

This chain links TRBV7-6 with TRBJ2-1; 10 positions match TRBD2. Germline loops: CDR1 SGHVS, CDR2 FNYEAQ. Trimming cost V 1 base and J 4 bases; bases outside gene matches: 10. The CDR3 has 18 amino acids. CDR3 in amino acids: CASSLVSSGRAHYNEQFF. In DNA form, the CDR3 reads TGTGCCAGCAGCTTAGTCTCGAGCGGGAGGGCCCATTACAATGAGCAGTTCTTC.

CDR3 DNA sequence: TGTGCCAGCAGCTCGGGACTAGCGGCTGACAATGAGCAGTTCTTC. Translated, it gives CASSSGLAADNEQFF. The chain couples TRBV5-4 to TRBJ2-1; 11 bases map to TRBD2. The CDR3 loop spans 15 amino acids. With 3 bases clipped from V and 5 bases from J, the junction kept 4 bases outside the gene matches. Per the germline V gene, CDR1 is SGHNT and CDR2 is YYREEE (reference sequence).